This T cell receptor beta chain stems from a study of cytomegalovirus exposure and HLA in healthy donors. V lost 10 bases and J 0 bases, leaving 15 bases between the germline ends. This CDR3 spans 15 amino acids. Germline CDR1 and CDR2: SGHTA and FQGNSA. Study-wide points: Altogether, some 160 TCR beta chains were recorded as cytomegalovirus-associated.

60 Vbeta and 13 Jbeta primers were used in PCR. Libraries were prepared by immunoSEQ multiplex PCR; TCRdb keeps only in-frame clonotypes and omits some of them. The sample contains 150,000 to 200,000 clones, about 76% of which appear only once. Concerning this clone itself: What it recognizes is unknown.

Sequenced: PBMCs. The sequence was obtained from a woman aged 40-49 years in good health and CMV-seropositive. V gene TRBV7-2 combines with J gene TRBJ2-2; possible D gene TRBD2, 5 bases. CDR3 residues: CATSIRGTNTGELFF. DNA of the CDR3: TGTGCCACCTCTATCCGGGGTACGAACACCGGGGAGCTGTTTTTT. Looking up the rest from reference TRBV7-2 and TRBJ2-2 gives the full variable domain: GAGVSQSPSNKVTEKGKDVELRCDPISGHTALYWYRQSLGQGLEFLIYFQGNSAPDKSGLPSDRFSAERTGGSVSTLTIQRTQQEDSAVYLCATSIRGTNTGELFFGEGSRLTVL.